This TCR beta chain appears in the sequencing data of a study of Graves' ophthalmopathy and Graves' hyperthyroidism. The TCR beta CDR3 regions underwent amplification from RNA transcripts. First-round RT-PCR with HTBI primers preceded a second-round multiplex PCR. TCRdb reprocessed the multiplex PCR reads with MiXCR, giving one entry per CDR3 protein. Counted here are a few hundred thousand distinct CDR3 sequences, 35% to 45% occurring once; the ten biggest clones make up less than 4.5%. Enrollment excluded any patients with other autoimmune diseases, uncontrolled infections, pregnancy or lactation. This CDR3 spans 15 amino acids. Germline lookup yields CDR1 SNHLY and CDR2 FYNNEI. Between the trimmed V and J ends, which lost 1 base and 4 bases, there was a span of 10 bases.

This receptor was identified in an adult man with Graves' hyperthyroidism. The sequenced material came from peripheral blood or thyroid tissue (not recorded which). The J gene is TRBJ2-2, the V gene TRBV2; D is perhaps TRBD1 or TRBD2 (6 bases each). The CDR3 region has the DNA TGTGCCAGCAGTGAAGGGGGGGCTGGCACCGGGGAGCTGTTTTTT. Amino acids: CASSEGGAGTGELFF.